This T cell receptor (beta chain) was identified in a study of shared clonotypes between healthy human individuals (dated by TCRdb to about 2020). Broadly, across the study: A few men and two women, aged 18 to 49 years, made up the cohort. To increase sequencing depth and limit assay-specific biases, TCR repertoire library preparation and sequencing were carried out by different laboratories using diverse techniques. To estimate repertoire size and how much clonotype sharing occurs between individuals, the study deeply sequenced the blood TCR repertoires of roughly 5 healthy adults. Per donor, three plates each were used for CD4 naive and CD4 memory, two for CD8 naive, and one for CD8 memory. Each donor's leukapheresis produced roughly between roughly 0.85 and 10 billion PBMCs.

Healthy HIV-negative adults with no recently reported acute infections or vaccinations were included as donors. Every donor was a Caucasian adult residing in Nashville, Tennessee, USA. CD4+ T cells were enriched by magnetic negative selection; naive cells were then positively selected on CD45RA, and the negative fraction formed the memory subset. After blood collection by leukapheresis, PBMCs were isolated using Ficoll-Histopaque density gradient centrifugation and then cryopreserved in the vapor phase of liquid nitrogen. Analytical flow cytometry was used to check the purity and quantity of every magnetically sorted T cell population. From each sorted fraction, genomic DNA was isolated and quantified by UV absorbance on a Nanodrop 2000c. V trim: 1 base; J trim: 2 bases; unmatched bases: 5. CDR1 and CDR2, per the germline V gene, are SGHAT and FQNNGV. Measured from the cysteine to the phenylalanine, the CDR3 is 17 residues long. Solely the CDR3 DNA is kept, with 51 bases framed from the first base.

Using the deep immunoSEQ assay, TCR CDR3 regions were amplified from genomic DNA by multiplex PCR. For each cell subset, the extracted genomic DNA was distributed evenly across all wells of several immunoSEQ 96-well plates, and each plate served as one replicate. Each replicate PCR for sorted subsets received around 210 ng genomic DNA, equal to roughly 30,000 T cell genomes. The purified libraries were quantified using a Qubit 3.0 fluorometer, sized with a Bioanalyzer 2100, and then quantified again using the KAPA Library Quantification kit. Every immunoSEQ 96-well plate was sequenced on a separate single-read 150-cycle Illumina NextSeq 550 flow cell. As for the original processing: Because the immunoSEQ output held only junctional sequences and lacked quality scores, the filtering could not match the filtering applied to full-length reads. To assign V/J genes and CDR3, sequences were annotated using PyIR, a Python wrapper for IgBLAST v1.9, with IMGT germline references. Any read was removed if the V/J assignment was weak (E-value above 1e-6), the CDR3 was missing, or the read contained stop codons, out-of-frame junctions, or ambiguous translated residues. V3J clonotypes were defined as sequences sharing the same inferred V gene, J gene, and CDR3 amino acid sequence. The percentage overlap between two repertoires was calculated by dividing the number of shared unique clonotypes by the size of the smaller repertoire. RTK rarefaction, the Chao1 estimator, and Recon v2.1 estimates of unobserved clonotypes were used to assess repertoire richness. OLGA was used to compute generation probabilities for all TCRbeta clonotypes that the gDNA method yielded from several donors. Held by TCRdb, this immuneACCESS table contains in-frame sequences only and omits some clones. Under half of the omission traces to an unresolved V gene where checked; the cause of the rest is unknown. The D gene and trimming were derived from the DNA, and the V and J assignments and clone size from that table. This sample is represented by nearly 1,000,000 clones; more than 75% of them were singletons. The ten largest clones represent around 1.4% of the sample.

Paper-wide results and their limitations: The small number of donors limited the genetic and exposure-history diversity represented. Pairwise subsampling led to the expectation that sequencing depth would affect the degree of clonotype sharing among donors. Sampling was restricted to blood, and TCR repertoires in tissues likely differ from the TCR repertoires found in blood. Across several donors, roughly 5.4% of naive CD4, approximately 3.6% of naive CD8, 2.3% of memory CD4, and around 0.4% of memory CD8 clonotypes were shared. Clonotypes shared by all four sorted-subset donors showed higher generation probabilities than non-shared clonotypes. Naive subsets generally had larger estimated clonotype richness than memory subsets did. Incomplete sequencing was indicated by rarefaction of sorted-subset datasets, despite the large sequencing depth.

This clone was counted between two and nine times. Its antigen has not been determined. Base qualities are missing; no much larger clone stands one base away. The V gene is TRBV11-2 and the J gene is TRBJ2-7, and 13 bases in between align with TRBD2. This clonotype was obtained from a man aged 18 to 30 in good health. The specimen sequenced was memory CD4+ T cells sorted from blood. In the paper's terms, the cell subset or site label means: CD45RA-negative fraction. The sequence in DNA is TGTGCCAGCAGCTTAGGTCGGACTAGCGGGGGTGCCTACGAGCAGTACTTC. The resulting protein is CASSLGRTSGGAYEQYF. With the rest looked up from the reference TRBV11-2 and TRBJ2-7 genes rather than sequenced, the full variable domain is EAGVAQSPRYKIIEKRQSVAFWCNPISGHATLYWYQQILGQGPKLLIQFQNNGVVDDSQLPKDRFSAERLKGVDSTLKIQPAKLEDSAVYLCASSLGRTSGGAYEQYFGPGTRLTVT.